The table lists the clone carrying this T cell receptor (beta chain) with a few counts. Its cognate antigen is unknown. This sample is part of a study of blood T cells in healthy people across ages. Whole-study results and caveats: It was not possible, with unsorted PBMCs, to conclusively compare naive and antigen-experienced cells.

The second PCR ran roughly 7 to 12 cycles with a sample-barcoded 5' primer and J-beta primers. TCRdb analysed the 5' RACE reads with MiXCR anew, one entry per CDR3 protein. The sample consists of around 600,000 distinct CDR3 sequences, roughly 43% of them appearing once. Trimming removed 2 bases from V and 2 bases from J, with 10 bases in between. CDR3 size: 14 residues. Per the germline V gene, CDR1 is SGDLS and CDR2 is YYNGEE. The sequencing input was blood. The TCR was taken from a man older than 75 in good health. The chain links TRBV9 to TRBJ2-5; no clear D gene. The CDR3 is CASSVEVTQETQYF. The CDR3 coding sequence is TGTGCCAGCAGCGTGGAAGTTACACAAGAGACCCAGTACTTC.